Listed below are T cell receptor beta chains from one sample, sequenced in a study of post-analysis software for immune sequencing data. TCRdb re-called the PCR reads through MiXCR, storing one row per CDR3 protein. The table shows 450,000 to 700,000 distinct CDR3 sequences, with about 40% occurring only once. Sequencing used blood. The source is a girl aged 5-17 years with multiple sclerosis. Both conserved end residues are trimmed from each CDR3.

v_gene	j_gene	CDR3aa
TRBV5-1	TRBJ1-5	ASSQWSGDQPQH
TRBV6-5	TRBJ2-7	ASNRDFEPYEQY
TRBV20-1	TRBJ2-7	SARVPAGNSYEQY
TRBV12-3/TRBV12-4	TRBJ1-1	ASSQLDTINTEAF
TRBV5-1	TRBJ1-1	ASSLESQVMNTEAF
TRBV7-2	TRBJ2-3	ASSLIRFGGAGDTQY
TRBV27	TRBJ1-1	ASSLGGRDEAF
TRBV12-3/TRBV12-4	TRBJ2-7	ASTAGAFDSDYEQY
TRBV12-3/TRBV12-4	TRBJ2-4	ASSFQDLAKNIQY
TRBV20-1	TRBJ1-6	SARDRRQGDSPLH
TRBV6-6	TRBJ1-1	ASSSGYRSVDTEAF
TRBV20-1	TRBJ1-1	SATNQGLNTEAF
TRBV5-1	TRBJ1-1	ASSLGQAPLMNTEAF
TRBV4-2	TRBJ2-1	ASSQDKRGAGF
TRBV6-1	TRBJ1-5	ASRGVAGNQPQH
TRBV6-5	TRBJ2-3	ASSLQGRTTDTQY
TRBV20-1	TRBJ2-1	SAPGTEAFNEQF
TRBV12-3/TRBV12-4	TRBJ2-2	ASSLGGQDGELF
TRBV6-4	TRBJ2-6	VSSDSTGGANVLT
TRBV29-1	TRBJ2-7	SVETGSGTYEQY
TRBV12-3/TRBV12-4	TRBJ2-6	ASSPGTGRSGANVLT
TRBV5-1	TRBJ2-3	ASMMRGSTDTQY
TRBV12-3/TRBV12-4	TRBJ2-1	ASGDRSGSSYNEQF
TRBV5-1	TRBJ1-4	ASSLNLQGQGYATNEKLF
TRBV5-1	TRBJ2-2	ASSPAATGGNTGELF
TRBV30	TRBJ2-1	AWSSPPSDEQF
TRBV20-1	TRBJ1-5	SARGARDQPQH
TRBV4-1	TRBJ1-5	ASSRGSGSGQPQH
TRBV5-1	TRBJ1-2	ASRRTVTNYGYT
TRBV4-2	TRBJ2-7	ASSQDSTSASYEQY
TRBV7-8	TRBJ1-4	ASSFLGGRGEKLF
TRBV7-2	TRBJ2-7	ASSPTRTANYEQY
TRBV5-1	TRBJ2-1	ASSLEIAGEQF
TRBV29-1	TRBJ2-1	SVEALATHRGQF
TRBV6-4	TRBJ2-4	ASPVPIQY
TRBV9	TRBJ1-4	ASSVEGGEEKLF
TRBV20-1	TRBJ2-5	SASGLAGGSGETQY
TRBV7-8	TRBJ1-1	ASSLPELNTEAF
TRBV6-5	TRBJ2-5	ASSLNPGQGETQY
TRBV7-9	TRBJ2-1	ASSSDRSSYSEQF
TRBV6-1	TRBJ1-6	ASRETNSPLH
TRBV20-1	TRBJ2-3	SARSLAGGDTQY
TRBV5-1	TRBJ2-5	ASSLLGTEQETQY
TRBV5-1	TRBJ2-3	ASSLAAGEADTQY
TRBV11-3	NA	ASSLWDPGGQETQY
TRBV6-5	TRBJ1-2	ASSQPTTGMGYT
TRBV5-5	TRBJ1-1	ASSLEWVGTEAF
TRBV2	TRBJ1-1	ASSRHPNTEAF